The 8 T cell receptor beta chains listed next were all sequenced from one sample in a study of shared clonotypes between healthy human individuals. Profiled with immunoSEQ multiplex PCR; TCRdb holds only in-frame clones, not every one. This sample yields about 2.1 million clones, of which just under 95% are seen a single time; more than 1.5% belongs to the top ten. Positively selected for CCR7, the CD45RO-negative cells used as naive CD8 cells excluded terminally differentiated effector memory CD45RA+ cells. Sequenced: naive CD8+ T cells from PBMCs. These TCRs come from a man aged 18 to 30 in good health. Some clones in this sample may be carry-over from other donors' samples.

J is TRBJ2-2 and V is TRBV7-9; no clear D gene. From germline, CDR1 is SEHNR and CDR2 FQNEAQ (reference sequence). The V end was cut by 5 bases, the J end by 0 bases, with 19 bases between. The CDR3 contains 18 residues. CDR3 in amino acids: CASSPPGGQTSNTGELFF. The CDR3 nucleotides read TGTGCCAGCAGCCCCCCGGGTGGGCAGACATCGAACACCGGGGAGCTGTTTTTT.

The V gene is TRBV29-1, the J gene TRBJ2-2; D unclear. This CDR3 spans 11 amino acids. Between the trimmed V and J ends, which lost 6 bases and 6 bases, there was a span of 8 bases. CDR1 is SQVTM, CDR2 ANQGSEA, per germline. The CDR3 DNA reads TGCAGCGTACAAATCTCCGGGGAGCTGTTTTTT. Translated: CSVQISGELFF.

Turning to this clone: Other DNA sequences in this specimen translate into the identical CDR3. The chain recombines TRBV30 with TRBJ2-7; the D gene is possibly TRBD2 (6 bases). CDR1 and CDR2 (germline): GTSNPN, SVGIG (reference sequence). V was pared by 3 bases and J by 5 bases, with 8 bases between. The CDR3 is made up of 11 amino acids. CDR3 coding DNA: TGTGCCTGGAGCGGGGGAAACGAGCAGTACTTC. Translation gives CAWSGGNEQYF.

The chain combines TRBV6-6 with TRBJ2-1; 9 bases map to TRBD2. Germline V gene sequence: CDR1 MNHNY, CDR2 SVGAGI (reference sequence). Trimming at V came to 4 bases and at J to 8 bases, leaving 6 bases not matched to a gene. This CDR3 comprises 14 residues. This CDR3 reads CASSSGTSFHEQFF. As DNA, the CDR3 is TGTGCCAGCAGTTCCGGGACTAGCTTCCATGAGCAGTTCTTC.

The V and J genes are TRBV7-2 and TRBJ1-1; 9 nucleotides match TRBD1. The length of the CDR3 is 14 residues. V trimming: 5 bases; J trimming: 4 bases; junction bases outside the gene matches: 5. Germline V gene lookup returns CDR1 SGHTA and CDR2 FQGNSA. The CDR3 region has the DNA TGTGCCAGCAGCAACAGACAGGGGGGCACTGAAGCTTTCTTT. Protein product: CASSNRQGGTEAFF.

The V gene is TRBV19, the J gene TRBJ2-1; 7 bases line up with TRBD2. This CDR3 is built from 14 residues. Germline lookup yields CDR1 LNHDA and CDR2 SQIVND (reference sequence). The ends lost 6 bases at V and 4 bases at J; junction bases unmatched: 6. This CDR3 is CASSVGGGYNEQFF. The CDR3 DNA sequence: TGTGCCAGTAGCGTTGGCGGGGGATACAATGAGCAGTTCTTC.

The chain recombines TRBV27 with TRBJ2-1; D is perhaps TRBD1 (6 bases). Deletions cut 5 bases from V and 2 bases from J, with 16 bases between. Germline CDR1 and CDR2: MNHEY and SMNVEV (reference sequence). The CDR3 has 16 residues. The CDR3 DNA is TGTGCCAGCAGTCTCAGGACAGTAACTACCTACAATGAGCAGTTCTTC. This codes for CASSLRTVTTYNEQFF.

The rearrangement uses TRBV4-3 and TRBJ2-2; weak D call: TRBD2 (6 bases). The CDR3 contains 14 residues. The V end lost 4 bases, the J end lost 1 base, and 7 bases lay between the germline ends. Looked up from germline, CDR1 is LGHNA and CDR2 is YSLEER. DNA for the CDR3: TGCGCCAGCAGCCCTAGCGAGAACACCGGGGAGCTGTTTTTT. This sequence encodes CASSPSENTGELFF.